The TCR beta chain under discussion was sequenced for a study of human T cells and chemical hapten exposure. The time point is: patch test 2, 6 weeks after DPC sensitization. The treatment here: therapeutic diphenylcyclopropenone sensitization with weekly scalp DPC. This clonotype has a handful of counts. CDR1 is LGHDT and CDR2 is YNNKEL in the germline V gene (reference sequence). With V trimmed by 6 bases and J by 1 base, 7 bases remained unmatched. The CDR3 has 18 residues. TCRdb reprocessed the RACE reads via MiXCR and lists one record per CDR3 protein. Counted here are about 380,000 distinct CDR3 sequences, about 6% occurring once; the ten biggest clones make up under 7%.

The chain links TRBV3-1 to TRBJ2-2; TRBD2 matches 14 bases. The TCR was taken from a woman under 30 with alopecia areata. Some clones in this sample may be carry-over from other donors' samples. Material: whole blood, obtained in connection with sensitization to the hapten diphenylcyclopropenone (DPC). The CDR3 reads CASSPGLAGGRNTGELFF. CDR3 nucleotides: TGTGCCAGCAGTCCCGGACTAGCGGGGGGCCGGAACACCGGGGAGCTGTTTTTT. Full variable domain (outside the CDR3, taken from reference TRBV3-1 and TRBJ2-2): DTAVSQTPKYLVTQMGNDKSIKCEQNLGHDTMYWYKQDSKKFLKIMFSYNNKELIINETVPNRFSPKSPDKAHLNLHINSLELGDSAVYFCASSPGLAGGRNTGELFFGEGSRLTVL.